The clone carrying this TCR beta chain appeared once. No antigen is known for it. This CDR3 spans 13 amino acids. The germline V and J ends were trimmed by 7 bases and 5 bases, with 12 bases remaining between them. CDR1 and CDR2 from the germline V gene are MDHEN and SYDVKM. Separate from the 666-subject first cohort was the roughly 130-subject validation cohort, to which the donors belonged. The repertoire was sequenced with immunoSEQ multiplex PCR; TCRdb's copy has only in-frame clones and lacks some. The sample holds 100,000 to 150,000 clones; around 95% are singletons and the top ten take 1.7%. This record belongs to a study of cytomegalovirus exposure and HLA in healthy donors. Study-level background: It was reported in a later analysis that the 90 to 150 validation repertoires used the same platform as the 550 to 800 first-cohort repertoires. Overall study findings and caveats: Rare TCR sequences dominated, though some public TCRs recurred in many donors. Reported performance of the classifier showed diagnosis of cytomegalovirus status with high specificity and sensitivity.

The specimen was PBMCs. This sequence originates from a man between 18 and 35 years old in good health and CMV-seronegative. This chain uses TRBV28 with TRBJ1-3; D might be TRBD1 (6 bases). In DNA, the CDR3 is TGTGCCAGCATCACAGGGCGGCGAAACACCATATATTTT. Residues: CASITGRRNTIYF.